One and the same sample provided the 9 T cell receptor delta chains below, sequenced in a study of γδ T cells in repeated Plasmodium falciparum infection. TCRdb redid clone calling on the multiplex PCR reads using CATT. The profile shows roughly 86,000 delta-chain clones, approximately 1.4% of them singletons. Gammadelta T cells were flow-sorted from PBMC into Vgamma9/Vdelta2+ and Vdelta2-negative populations for bulk analysis. What was sequenced was gamma-delta T cells from blood. The receptors originated from a pool of human donors (malaria-infected and uninfected, not separated).

This clone was picked up a small number of times. The protein TCRdb gives is from a much larger clone and does not agree with this DNA's translation at residue 3, likely a read error; the protein shown here comes from the DNA. CDR3 in DNA: TGTGCCTATGACCCTATGCTTCTGGGGGATACCCCGTACACCGATAAACTCATCTTT. Translated: CAYDPMLLGDTPYTDKLIF. This sequence joins TRDV2 and TRDJ1; 11 bases agree with TRDD3. In the absence of a J gene in TCRdb, the DNA was matched to germline to assign it here. Germline V gene sequence: CDR1 GEAIGNYY, CDR2 EKD. The CDR3 extends over 19 amino acids.

Judged by abundance, this clone is medium-sized. Other DNA sequences in this sample translate to the same CDR3. The rearrangement uses TRDV1 and TRDJ1; the match to TRDD2 covers 8 bases. The J segment lost 1 base and the V segment lost 0 bases, leaving 13 bases of the junction unmatched. The CDR3 is made up of 19 amino acids. Germline CDR1 reads TSWWSYY; CDR2 reads QGS. CDR3 residues: CALGELHLPTKGSTDKLIF. The CDR3 region has the DNA TGTGCTCTTGGGGAACTTCATCTTCCTACGAAGGGTTCCACCGATAAACTCATCTTT.

With respect to this clone: The TCRdb record carries a much larger clone's protein, which differs from this DNA's translation at residue 9; a read error is the likely cause, and the protein listed here is the DNA translation. This chain uses TRDV1 with TRDJ1; a weak D match, TRDD3 (5 bases). CDR1 TSWWSYY and CDR2 QGS come from the germline V gene. The CDR3 contains 17 residues. V was trimmed by 8 bases and J by 0 bases, leaving 22 bases between them. The CDR3 region has the DNA TGTGCTCTTAAGAAAGGTAGCTGGGAGAAGTACACCGATAAACTCATCTTT. This gives the protein CALKKGSWEKYTDKLIF.

This clone has only a few counts. TCRdb attributes to this sequence the protein of a much larger clone, which differs from the DNA translation at residue 10; a read error is likely, and the protein displayed is translated from the DNA. The chain carries TRDV1 and TRDJ1; 7 nucleotides align to TRDD3. CDR1 TSWWSYY and CDR2 QGS come from the germline V gene. Trimming at V came to 7 bases and at J to 4 bases, leaving 12 bases not matched to a gene. The CDR3 is 15 residues long. Written as DNA, the CDR3 is TGTGCTCTTGAGGAGGACGGGGATAAGGTCGATAAACTCATCTTT. It codes for CALEEDGDKVDKLIF.

Note on this clone: The protein recorded in TCRdb matches a much larger clone and deviates from this DNA's translation at residue 7, suggesting a read error; the protein here is obtained by translating the DNA. The chain joins TRDV1 to TRDJ1; 7 bases agree with TRDD3. The J gene is absent in TCRdb and was assigned here via DNA matching to germline. The CDR3 covers 19 residues. Germline CDR1 is TSWWSYY and CDR2 is QGS. V lost 1 base and J lost 0; bases outside the gene matches: 14. The CDR3 loop is CALGEPFGGSPPHTDKLIF. The CDR3 DNA is TGTGCTCTTGGGGAACCCTTCGGGGGATCCCCTCCACACACCGATAAACTCATCTTT.

A word on this clone: The protein in TCRdb stems from a much larger clone and differs at residue 14 from this DNA's translation, likely a read error; here the protein is translated from the DNA. J is TRDJ1 and V is TRDV2, with a tentative D call TRDD3 (5 bases). Here the J gene came from matching the DNA to germline, since TCRdb omits it. Germline loops: CDR1 GEAIGNYY, CDR2 EKD. There are 17 residues in the CDR3. CDR3 bases: TGTGCCTGTGAAGACTTGCTGGGTCCCAGAGGAGCCGATGAACTCATCTTT. It yields the protein CACEDLLGPRGADELIF.

This clone has ten or more counts. The chain uses TRDV1 and TRDJ1; TRDD3 agrees at 9 bases. Here the J gene came from matching the DNA to germline, since TCRdb omits it. The J segment lost 1 base and the V segment lost 5 bases, leaving 20 bases of the junction unmatched. CDR1 and CDR2 from the germline V gene are TSWWSYY and QGS. The CDR3 sequence is 20 residues long. CDR3 sequence: CALGHPSPSRWGMSTDKLIF. CDR3 in DNA: TGTGCTCTTGGGCACCCCTCTCCATCTCGCTGGGGGATGTCCACCGATAAACTCATCTTT.

This clone was observed a few times. The protein held in TCRdb is that of a much larger clone and does not match this DNA's translation at residue 5, likely because of a read error; the protein shown is translated from the DNA. The chain uses TRDV2 and TRDJ1; D is possibly TRDD3 (5 bases). The J gene was missing in TCRdb and was found by matching the end of the DNA to germline. CDR3 length equals 14 residues. CDR1 GEAIGNYY and CDR2 EKD come from the germline V gene. V was trimmed by 2 bases and J by 3 bases, leaving 12 bases between them. CDR3 in amino acids: CACDIIWEADKLIF. The CDR3, as DNA: TGTGCCTGTGACATCATCTGGGAAGCCGATAAACTCATCTTT.

About this clone itself: The protein TCRdb lists belongs to a much larger clone and differs from this DNA's translation at residue 7, which points to a read error; the protein shown is made from the DNA. The rearrangement joins TRDV1 to TRDJ1; a possible D gene is TRDD3 (6 bases). No J segment appears in TCRdb, so it was assigned here by matching the sequence to germline. Germline loops: CDR1 TSWWSYY, CDR2 QGS. The CDR3 extends over 21 amino acids. V lost 0 bases to trimming and J lost 0 bases, with 26 bases between them. Written as DNA, the CDR3 is TGTGCTCTTGGGGAACTACCCCCTACGATACTGGGAGAGGCGTACACCGATAAACTCATCTTT. It specifies CALGELPPTILGEAYTDKLIF.